One and the same sample provided the 14 T cell receptor beta chains below, sequenced in a study of Ad26.COV2.S vaccination and SARS-CoV-2 variants listed by TCRdb under 2021. The treatment or condition tag for this specimen amounts to: 15 to 20 received Ad26.COV2.S at low or high dose, single or two shots; 5 received placebo; per-sample allocation not given. For vaccine and placebo recipients, repertoires were sequenced using samples collected on day 63 after the first injection. Receptor libraries were prepared by the immunoSEQ multiplex PCR assay. Entries here come from immuneACCESS through TCRdb and include only in-frame sequences with V and J called. Some clones fail to appear in such tables; in the studies checked, an unresolved V gene covers under half of the shortfall, and the cause of the remainder is unknown. The sample table lists 400,000 to 450,000 clones, 90% of them with a count of one. Approximately 4.5% of the sample lies in the top ten.

The input for sequencing was peripheral blood, taken in a trial of Ad26.COV2.S vaccine versus placebo. These receptors all come from a person between 18 and 60 years old who received the Ad26.COV2.S COVID-19 vaccine or a placebo.

The J gene is TRBJ2-7, the V gene TRBV3-1 (or the pseudogene TRBV3-2); 10 bases agree with TRBD2. The CDR3 runs 15 residues. V dropped 4 bases and J dropped 3; count of bases not matched to a gene: 6. From germline, CDR1 is LGHDT and CDR2 YNNKEL (reference sequence). In DNA, the CDR3 is TGTGCCAGCAGCCCTAGGGGGACTAGCGACTACGAGCAGTACTTC. Amino acid sequence: CASSPRGTSDYEQYF.

The chain recombines TRBV6-5 with TRBJ2-7; TRBD2 agrees at 9 bases. Germline loops: CDR1 MNHEY, CDR2 SVGAGI. The CDR3 consists of 15 residues. Losses at the gene ends were 7 bases for V and 3 bases for J; bases not matched to a gene: 10. CDR3 residues: CASTSAGGAGYEQYF. The CDR3, as DNA: TGTGCCAGCACCTCAGCGGGGGGCGCGGGCTACGAGCAGTACTTC.

Written as DNA, the CDR3 is TGCAGCGTTTTTGGACAGAATTACGAGCAGTACTTC. It specifies CSVFGQNYEQYF. V usage is TRBV29-1 and J usage is TRBJ2-7; possible D gene TRBD1, 6 bases. CDR3 length equals 12 residues. CDR1 SQVTM and CDR2 ANQGSEA come from the germline V gene. V was trimmed by 5 bases and J by 4 bases, leaving 12 bases between them.

About this clone itself: This sample includes further DNA sequences coding for the same CDR3. This chain uses TRBV30 with TRBJ2-3; D gene uncertain. The CDR3 sequence is 13 residues long. Germline V lookup: CDR1 GTSNPN, CDR2 SVGIG (reference sequence). V gave up 0 bases and J gave up 5 bases, with 9 bases separating them. The CDR3 coding sequence is TGTGCCTGGAGTGTAAGAGAGAGAGATACGCAGTATTTT. It specifies CAWSVRERDTQYF.

This chain connects TRBV6-2 or TRBV6-3 to TRBJ2-5; 9 positions agree with TRBD1. CDR1 is MNHEY and CDR2 is SVGEGT in the germline V gene. V gave up 6 bases and J gave up 2 bases; unmatched junction bases: 10. The CDR3 spans 16 residues. CDR3 DNA: TGTGCCAGCAGCAACGGTCCGGGACAGGGACAAGAGACCCAGTACTTC. It codes for CASSNGPGQGQETQYF.

This sequence joins TRBV7-9 and TRBJ1-1; D gene unclear. In germline, CDR1 is SEHNR, CDR2 FQNEAQ (reference sequence). This CDR3 has 12 amino acids. V lost 4 bases and J 1 base, leaving 4 bases between the germline ends. As DNA, the CDR3 is TGTGCCAGCAGCTCCCGGAACACTGAAGCTTTCTTT. Translation gives CASSSRNTEAFF.

This clone was recorded only once. The same CDR3 can be traced to other DNA sequences in this sample. DNA for the CDR3: TGTGCCAGCAGTTCAAACAGGGATGGCTACACCTTC. It encodes CASSSNRDGYTF. The chain couples TRBV12-3 or TRBV12-4 to TRBJ1-2; D may be TRBD1 (6 bases). CDR3 size: 12 residues. Trimming removed 4 bases at V and 6 bases at J, with 9 bases between.

V is TRBV27 and J is TRBJ1-2; 8 bases map to TRBD1. Trimming at V came to 6 bases and at J to 5 bases, leaving 8 bases not matched to a gene. This CDR3 spans 14 amino acids. The V gene's germline CDR1 is MNHEY and CDR2 SMNVEV (reference sequence). CDR3 sequence: CASSFTTGGYGYTF. CDR3 in DNA: TGTGCCAGCAGCTTTACCACAGGGGGTTATGGCTACACCTTC.

The chain carries TRBV13 and TRBJ2-1; D is undetermined. This CDR3 is built from 17 residues. Per germline, CDR1 PRHDT and CDR2 FYEKMQ (reference sequence). The V gene lost 5 bases and the J gene lost 3 bases, with 20 bases spanning the gap. The CDR3 DNA follows: TGTGCCAGCAGCCCCGGTGACCGCTTCGAACACTACAATGAGCAGTTCTTC. The encoded protein is CASSPGDRFEHYNEQFF.

The chain has TRBV9 and TRBJ2-3; 8 nucleotides agree with TRBD2. CDR1 SGDLS and CDR2 YYNGEE come from the germline V gene. The CDR3 consists of 16 residues. Trimming at V came to 0 bases and at J to 0 bases, leaving 3 bases not matched to a gene. The DNA of the CDR3 is TGTGCCAGCAGCGTAGCCAGCGGGAGAAGCACAGATACGCAGTATTTT. It translates to CASSVASGRSTDTQYF.

The chain carries TRBV19 and TRBJ1-5; possible D gene TRBD1, 5 bases. The CDR3 is 15 residues long. Germline CDR1 reads LNHDA; CDR2 reads SQIVND (reference sequence). V was pared by 7 bases and J by 2 bases, with 15 bases between. CDR3 loop: CASNLRGGGNQPQHF. The CDR3 nucleotides are TGTGCCAGTAATCTACGTGGGGGAGGCAATCAGCCCCAGCATTTT. The full variable domain, completed using reference TRBV19 and TRBJ1-5, is DGGITQSPKYLFRKEGQNVTLSCEQNLNHDAMYWYRQDPGQGLRLIYYSQIVNDFQKGDIAEGYSVSREKKESFPLTVTSAQKNPTAFYLCASNLRGGGNQPQHFGDGTRLSIL.

This clone was observed a single time. The chain uses TRBV6-5 and TRBJ2-2, with TRBD1 as a possible D gene (7 bases). Germline CDR1 MNHEY, CDR2 SVGAGI. The CDR3 runs 14 residues. V was clipped by 5 bases and J by 5 bases, with 12 bases between them. CDR3 protein: CASSKQGRTGELFF. DNA of the CDR3: TGTGCCAGCAGTAAACAGGGGAGGACCGGGGAGCTGTTTTTT.

In this sample, this clone turned up once. The genes are TRBV7-9 and TRBJ1-4; D perhaps matches TRBD1 (5 bases). CDR3 length: 15 amino acids. The V gene lost 4 bases and the J gene lost 0 bases, with 9 bases spanning the gap. CDR1 is SEHNR and CDR2 is FQNEAQ in the germline V gene (reference sequence). The CDR3 bases are TGTGCCAGCAGCTCGCAGGGCGCAACTAATGAAAAACTGTTTTTT. Residues: CASSSQGATNEKLFF.

This chain connects TRBV7-2 to TRBJ2-7, with 7 bases aligning to TRBD1. After removal of 5 bases from V and 1 base from J, the junction contained 8 bases not matched to a gene. CDR3 length: 15 amino acids. Germline V CDR1 and CDR2: SGHTA, FQGNSA. CDR3 in amino acids: CASSTSGTESYEQYF. The CDR3 region has the DNA TGTGCCAGCAGCACATCCGGGACAGAGTCCTACGAGCAGTACTTC.